This T cell receptor beta chain originates from a study of cytomegalovirus exposure and HLA in healthy donors. Study-wide results and limits: Overall, under 200 TCR beta chains were annotated as cytomegalovirus-associated. According to reports, the classifier identified cytomegalovirus status with high specificity and sensitivity. Several of the most significant clusters were apparently associated with common viral pathogens in a later analysis.

Points on this clone: No antigen is known for it.

PCR amplification relied on 60 Vbeta primers (plus 13 Jbeta primers). The table came from immunoSEQ multiplex PCR; TCRdb's copy has only in-frame clones and leaves some out. The table for this sample gives roughly 53,000 clones. V lost 1 base to trimming and J lost 3 bases, with 10 bases between them. The CDR3 extends over 15 amino acids. Germline V CDR1 and CDR2: SNHLY, FYNNEI. The TCR was taken from a man aged 18 to 35 in good health and CMV-seropositive. Sequencing was performed on PBMCs. The V and J genes are TRBV2 and TRBJ1-5; TRBD1 is a possible D gene (5 bases). The CDR3 spells CASSEGQTDNQPQHF. CDR3 DNA sequence: TGTGCCAGCAGTGAAGGACAGACTGACAATCAGCCCCAGCATTTT. Full variable domain (outside the CDR3, taken from reference TRBV2 and TRBJ1-5): EPEVTQTPSHQVTQMGQEVILRCVPISNHLYFYWYRQILGQKVEFLVSFYNNEISEKSEIFDDQFSVERPDGSNFTLKIRSTKLEDSAMYFCASSEGQTDNQPQHFGDGTRLSIL.